The clone carrying this T cell receptor beta chain was recorded a few times. Its antigen is not identified. After constant-region reverse-primer amplification, full-length variable regions underwent semi-nested PCR with Nested Universal Primer A. One entry per CDR3 protein results from TCRdb running MiXCR on the 5' RACE reads. The top ten hold around 2% of the sample, which has tens of thousands of distinct CDR3 sequences, approximately 26% seen once. Treg sorting used a CD4+CD25+CD127-/low gate. Study results and caveats: Tumor Treg TCRs overlapped most with tumor naive CD4+ cells. Tumor memory CD4+ T cell TCR gene usage clustered with blood and lymph node memory CD4+ cells and lymph node naive CD4+ cells. The larger-cohort validation was restricted to a single TCR beta V-J rearrangement rather than whole repertoires.

Deletions cut 4 bases from V and 0 bases from J, with 21 bases between. CDR3 length equals 18 residues. CDR1 is SGHVS, CDR2 FQNEAQ, per germline. The chain employs TRBV7-8 and TRBJ1-1, with a tentative D call TRBD1 (5 bases). Sequencing was done on a sample of tumor-infiltrating Tregs sorted from the breast tumor. The TCR comes from a female donor with breast cancer. CDR3 DNA sequence: TGTGCCAGCAGCTCTAAACAAAGCGGGGGGACGATGAACACTGAAGCTTTCTTT. As protein: CASSSKQSGGTMNTEAFF. Using reference TRBV7-8 and TRBJ1-1 for the parts outside the CDR3, the full variable domain is GAGVSQSPRYKVAKRGQDVALRCDPISGHVSLFWYQQALGQGPEFLTYFQNEAQLDKSGLPSDRFFAERPEGSVSTLKIQRTQQEDSAVYLCASSSKQSGGTMNTEAFFGQGTRLTVV.